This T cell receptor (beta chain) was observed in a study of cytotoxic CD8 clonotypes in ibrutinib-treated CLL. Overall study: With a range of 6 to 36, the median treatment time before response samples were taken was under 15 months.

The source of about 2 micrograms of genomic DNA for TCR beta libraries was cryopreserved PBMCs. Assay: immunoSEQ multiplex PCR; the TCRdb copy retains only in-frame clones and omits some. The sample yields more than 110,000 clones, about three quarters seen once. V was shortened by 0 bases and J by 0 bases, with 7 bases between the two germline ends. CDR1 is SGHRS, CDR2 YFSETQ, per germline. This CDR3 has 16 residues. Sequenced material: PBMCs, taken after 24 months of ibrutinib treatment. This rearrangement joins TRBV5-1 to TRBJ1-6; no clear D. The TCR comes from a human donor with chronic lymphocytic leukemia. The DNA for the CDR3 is TGCGCCAGCAGCTTGGAGGGAAGCTCCTATAATTCACCCCTCCACTTT. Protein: CASSLEGSSYNSPLHF.